These 5 T cell receptor beta chains were sequenced from one sample in a study of cytomegalovirus exposure and HLA in healthy donors. A multiplex PCR was run with 60 Vbeta primers and 13 Jbeta primers. Assay used: immunoSEQ multiplex PCR; TCRdb lists only in-frame clones, some missing. The top ten clones hold nearly 6.5% of a sample with some 170,000 clones, 60% to 80% of them seen once. The sequenced sample consisted of PBMCs. These receptors were obtained from a middle-aged man in good health and CMV-seropositive.

This chain links TRBV19 with TRBJ1-5, with a possible D match to TRBD1 (5 bases). The CDR3 is 16 residues long. Germline values: CDR1 LNHDA, CDR2 SQIVND (reference sequence). V was shortened by 5 bases and J by 6 bases, with 20 bases between the two germline ends. CDR3 in amino acids: CASSGRVGGEAQPQHF. In DNA, the CDR3 is TGTGCCAGTAGTGGCCGCGTCGGGGGGGAGGCTCAGCCCCAGCATTTT.

V is TRBV4-1 and J is TRBJ2-6; D is unresolved. Germline V CDR1 and CDR2: MGHRA, YSYEKL. There are 16 residues in the CDR3. V gave up 0 bases and J gave up 0 bases, with 6 bases separating them. The CDR3 nucleotides are TGCGCCAGCAGCCAAGAGGGCCTCTCTGGGGCCAACGTCCTGACTTTC. Translating it yields CASSQEGLSGANVLTF.

The rearrangement uses TRBV7-3 and TRBJ2-6; 7 nucleotides line up with TRBD1. The CDR3 consists of 17 residues. Germline lookup yields CDR1 SGHTA and CDR2 FQGTGA. With V trimmed by 5 bases and J by 0 bases, 7 bases remained unmatched. For the CDR3, the DNA is TGTGCCAGCAGCGTCCAGGGGGTCGTCTCTGGGGCCAACGTCCTGACTTTC. Encoded protein: CASSVQGVVSGANVLTF.

CDR3 DNA sequence: TGTGCCAGAGAGAGCCGGGAAATCGACACCGGGGAGCTGTTTTTT. Amino acids: CARESREIDTGELFF. The J gene is TRBJ2-2, the V gene TRBV2; maybe TRBD2 (5 bases). The ends were cut back, 9 bases at V and 3 bases at J, with 17 bases in the middle. The CDR3 has 15 residues. Germline CDR1 and CDR2: SNHLY and FYNNEI. The full variable domain, completed using reference TRBV2 and TRBJ2-2, is EPEVTQTPSHQVTQMGQEVILRCVPISNHLYFYWYRQILGQKVEFLVSFYNNEISEKSEIFDDQFSVERPDGSNFTLKIRSTKLEDSAMYFCARESREIDTGELFFGEGSRLTVL.

In DNA form, the CDR3 reads TGTGCCAGCAGTTTATTAGCTAGCGGGTTCTCCTACAATGAGCAGTTCTTC. Residues: CASSLLASGFSYNEQFF. The rearrangement uses TRBV27 and TRBJ2-1, with TRBD2 identical over 8 bases. The CDR3 covers 17 residues. Germline CDR1 reads MNHEY; CDR2 reads SMNVEV (reference sequence). V trimming: 1 base; J trimming: 0 bases; junction bases outside the gene matches: 5.